The 12 T cell receptor beta chains presented below share a single source sample, sequenced in a study of cytotoxic CD8 clonotypes in ibrutinib-treated CLL. The repertoire was sequenced with immunoSEQ multiplex PCR; TCRdb's copy has only in-frame clones and lacks some. This table holds around 310,000 clones, about 80% found once. This material consisted of PBMCs, taken before ibrutinib treatment. The receptors originated from a human donor with chronic lymphocytic leukemia.

The gene calls are TRBV27 and TRBJ2-7; D not certain. Germline CDR1 MNHEY, CDR2 SMNVEV (reference sequence). V was clipped by 7 bases and J by 6 bases, with 10 bases between them. This CDR3 has 11 residues. The CDR3 loop is CASMGFGEQYF. The DNA of the CDR3 is TGTGCCAGCATGGGGTTTGGCGAGCAGTACTTC.

J is TRBJ2-1 and V is TRBV5-1; 7 positions agree with TRBD2. Trimming took 1 base from V and 8 from J; bases not matched to a gene: 9. The CDR3 spans 15 residues. The germline gives CDR1 SGHRS, CDR2 YFSETQ. In DNA form, the CDR3 reads TGCGCCAGCAGCTTGCCGGCGGGAGAAAGGGATGAGCAGTTCTTC. Translating gives CASSLPAGERDEQFF.

This clone has a single count. The rearrangement joins TRBV6-1 to TRBJ1-5, with TRBD1 matching 10 bases. The germline gives CDR1 MNHNS, CDR2 SASEGT. This CDR3 comprises 15 residues. The junction had 7 bases not matched to a gene; V was cut back by 6 bases and J by 5 bases. The CDR3 nucleotides read TGTGCCAGCAGAGAAAAGGGACAGGGGTATCAGCCCCAGCATTTT. Translating it yields CASREKGQGYQPQHF.

The chain couples TRBV9 to TRBJ2-3, with TRBD2 matching over 9 bases. The V gene's germline CDR1 is SGDLS and CDR2 YYNGEE. CDR3 length: 14 amino acids. V shed 4 bases and J 3 bases; nucleotides not matched to a gene: 3. The CDR3 DNA reads as TGTGCCAGCAGCCGTAGCGGGAGAACAGATACGCAGTATTTT. Translation: CASSRSGRTDTQYF.

The chain joins TRBV27 to TRBJ2-3; D ambiguous. Looked up from germline, CDR1 is MNHEY and CDR2 is SMNVEV (reference sequence). Trimming removed 6 bases from V and 1 base from J, with 14 bases in between. This CDR3 region has 15 residues. The CDR3, as DNA: TGTGCCAGCAGCCAATCAATGACTCGCACAGATACGCAGTATTTT. Amino acids: CASSQSMTRTDTQYF.

The CDR3 sequence is CAISPRSGTEAFF. The CDR3 nucleotides read TGTGCCATCAGCCCAAGGTCGGGCACTGAAGCTTTCTTT. The chain carries TRBV10-3 and TRBJ1-1; D ambiguous. The CDR3 runs to 13 residues. The V gene lost 6 bases and the J gene lost 4 bases, with 12 bases spanning the gap. Looked up from germline, CDR1 is ENHRY and CDR2 is SYGVKD.

This clone turned up a few times. The rearrangement uses TRBV5-4 and TRBJ2-5, with 9 bases fitting TRBD1. Losses at the gene ends were 3 bases for V and 0 bases for J; bases not matched to a gene: 3. Germline V gene sequence: CDR1 SGHNT, CDR2 YYREEE (reference sequence). The CDR3 contains 15 residues. CDR3 loop: CASSWDREYQETQYF. CDR3 nucleotides: TGTGCCAGCAGCTGGGACAGGGAATACCAAGAGACCCAGTACTTC. Drawing the rest from reference TRBV5-4 and TRBJ2-5, the complete variable domain is ETGVTQSPTHLIKTRGQQVTLRCSSQSGHNTVSWYQQALGQGPQFIFQYYREEENGRGNFPPRFSGLQFPNYSSELNVNALELDDSALYLCASSWDREYQETQYFGPGTRLLVL.

The V call is TRBV5-1, the J call TRBJ2-3; 8 bases fit TRBD2. Germline values: CDR1 SGHRS, CDR2 YFSETQ. Losses at the gene ends were 1 base for V and 7 bases for J; bases not matched to a gene: 20. The CDR3 extends over 19 amino acids. The CDR3 loop reads CASSLSPSGPHPKSYTQYF. CDR3 DNA: TGCGCCAGCAGCTTGTCGCCTAGCGGGCCACACCCGAAATCCTATACGCAGTATTTT.

The CDR3 protein is CASSRMTSGYTDTQYF. In nucleotides, the CDR3 is TGCGCCAGCAGCAGGATGACTAGCGGATACACAGATACGCAGTATTTT. The rearrangement links TRBV5-1 to TRBJ2-3; TRBD2 matches at 9 bases. This CDR3 comprises 16 residues. Germline V CDR1 and CDR2: SGHRS, YFSETQ. Unmatched junction bases numbered 8, after V lost 4 bases and J lost 2 bases.

This chain uses TRBV7-6 with TRBJ2-1, with 10 bases matching TRBD2. CDR3 length: 17 amino acids. V was clipped by 1 base and J by 8 bases; unmatched bases: 11. The germline V gene encodes CDR1 SGHVS and CDR2 FNYEAQ. The CDR3 bases are TGTGCCAGCAGCTTAGTGTTAACTAGCGGGAAGCCCCATGAGCAGTTCTTC. Its protein product is CASSLVLTSGKPHEQFF.

The chain has TRBV5-1 and TRBJ1-2; 10 positions agree with TRBD1. This CDR3 region has 16 residues. Germline V gene lookup returns CDR1 SGHRS and CDR2 YFSETQ. Trimming at V came to 0 bases and at J to 8 bases, leaving 10 bases not matched to a gene. CDR3 nucleotide sequence: TGCGCCAGCAGCTTGGCCCTAATGACAGGGGGCGCCGGCTACACCTTC. Translating gives CASSLALMTGGAGYTF. Together with reference TRBV5-1 and TRBJ1-2, the CDR3 gives the full variable domain: KAGVTQTPRYLIKTRGQQVTLSCSPISGHRSVSWYQQTPGQGLQFLFEYFSETQRNKGNFPGRFSGRQFSNSRSEMNVSTLELGDSALYLCASSLALMTGGAGYTFGSGTRLTVV.

This clone has only a few counts. The chain uses TRBV29-1 and TRBJ2-4; 9 bases align to TRBD1. The trim removed 4 bases at V and 2 bases at J, leaving 9 bases unmatched. CDR3 length equals 16 residues. CDR1 and CDR2 from the germline V gene are SQVTM and ANQGSEA. CDR3 residues: CSVGGANRGPKNIQYF. The CDR3 bases are TGCAGCGTTGGGGGCGCCAACAGGGGGCCCAAAAACATTCAGTACTTC. The full variable domain, its missing parts supplied by reference TRBV29-1 and TRBJ2-4, is SAVISQKPSRDICQRGTSLTIQCQVDSQVTMMFWYRQQPGQSLTLIATANQGSEATYESGFVIDKFPISRPNLTFSTLTVSNMSPEDSSIYLCSVGGANRGPKNIQYFGAGTRLSVL.